A single sample is the source of the 23 T cell receptor beta chains below, sequenced in a study of blood T cell repertoires in COVID-19. Libraries were prepared by immunoSEQ multiplex PCR; TCRdb keeps only in-frame clonotypes and omits some of them. The sample lists a few hundred thousand clones; around 89% were seen once. The sequenced sample consisted of PBMCs or T cells enriched from blood (not recorded which). Receptors were obtained from a man aged 18 to 29 who had recovered from COVID-19.

The chain uses TRBV27 and TRBJ1-1; a weak D match, TRBD1 (5 bases). Per the germline V gene, CDR1 is MNHEY and CDR2 is SMNVEV (reference sequence). CDR3 size: 14 residues. V lost 5 bases to trimming and J lost 0 bases, with 10 bases between them. The CDR3 reads CASSKRDLNTEAFF. CDR3 nucleotides: TGTGCCAGCAGTAAAAGGGACTTGAACACTGAAGCTTTCTTT.

This clone was picked up one time. The chain carries TRBV19 and TRBJ1-2; D is undetermined. Trimming removed 4 bases at V and 3 bases at J, with 12 bases between. This CDR3 contains 14 residues. Per the germline V gene, CDR1 is LNHDA and CDR2 is SQIVND (reference sequence). CDR3 sequence: CASSTPRRYYGYTF. The CDR3 coding sequence is TGTGCCAGTAGTACACCGCGCCGGTACTATGGCTACACCTTC. Combining the CDR3 with reference TRBV19 and TRBJ1-2 gives the whole variable domain DGGITQSPKYLFRKEGQNVTLSCEQNLNHDAMYWYRQDPGQGLRLIYYSQIVNDFQKGDIAEGYSVSREKKESFPLTVTSAQKNPTAFYLCASSTPRRYYGYTFGSGTRLTVV.

With regard to this clone: This CDR3 is missing its conserved last phenylalanine or tryptophan, likely due to a read error. It is unclear where the CDR3 begins or ends on the DNA, so no DNA is shown, and the CDR3 is as TCRdb lists it. The chain employs TRBV21-1 and TRBJ1-1; the D call TRBD1 from the table was never checked on the DNA. TRBV21-1 is termed a pseudogene. The CDR3 is 12 amino acids long, termini counted. This CDR3 reads CASSKRNRGRLL.

V usage is TRBV24-1 and J usage is TRBJ2-3; D uncertain. The germline V and J ends were trimmed by 11 bases and 0 bases, with 11 bases remaining between them. This CDR3 region has 13 residues. The germline gives CDR1 KGHDR, CDR2 SFDVKD. The CDR3 loop is CAIATPSTDTQYF. Written as DNA, the CDR3 is TGTGCCATCGCGACACCGAGCACAGATACGCAGTATTTT.

This chain links TRBV3-1 (or the pseudogene TRBV3-2) with TRBJ1-1; TRBD1 agrees at 8 bases. This CDR3 has 16 amino acids. The trim removed 1 base at V and 0 bases at J, leaving 4 bases unmatched. In germline, CDR1 is LGHDT, CDR2 YNNKEL (reference sequence). Here the CDR3 DNA reads TGTGCCAGCAGCCAAGGGACAGGGAAGTTGAACACTGAAGCTTTCTTT. Encoded protein: CASSQGTGKLNTEAFF.

CDR3 sequence reads: CASNAGNRISPLHF. DNA of the CDR3: TGTGCCAGCAACGCCGGTAACAGAATTTCACCCCTCCACTTT. The chain carries TRBV6-6 and TRBJ1-6; D is ambiguous. CDR1 and CDR2 from the germline V gene are MNHNY and SVGAGI (reference sequence). The CDR3 length is 14 residues. Trimming pared 7 bases from V and 9 bases from J, leaving 16 bases between.

This CDR3 is CASSWGQSSPLHF. The CDR3 DNA reads TGTGCCAGCTCCTGGGGGCAATCCTCACCCCTCCACTTT. The chain carries TRBV12-3 or TRBV12-4 and TRBJ1-6, with a weak D call TRBD1 (6 bases). The V gene lost 8 bases and the J gene lost 10 bases, with 15 bases spanning the gap. The CDR3 covers 13 residues.

This rearrangement joins TRBV5-1 to TRBJ1-2; D is unclear. CDR1 SGHRS and CDR2 YFSETQ come from the germline V gene. CDR3 length: 13 residues. V lost 1 base to trimming and J lost 8 bases, with 12 bases between them. The CDR3 DNA reads as TGCGCCAGCAGCTTGACAGTTCGCGACGGCTACACCTTC. It translates to CASSLTVRDGYTF.

The chain carries TRBV4-1 and TRBJ1-5, with D tentatively TRBD1 (6 bases). The V gene lost 1 base and the J gene lost 3 bases, with 7 bases spanning the gap. CDR1 and CDR2 (germline): MGHRA, YSYEKL. The CDR3 totals 14 residues. CDR3 residues: CASSQGQVNQPQHF. The CDR3 DNA is TGCGCCAGCAGCCAAGGACAGGTCAATCAGCCCCAGCATTTT.

The chain couples TRBV4-2 to TRBJ2-7; 8 nucleotides match TRBD1. Looked up from germline, CDR1 is LGHNA and CDR2 is YNFKEQ. This CDR3 spans 15 amino acids. Trimming at V came to 0 bases and at J to 2 bases, leaving 3 bases not matched to a gene. The chain's CDR3 is CASSQDRQGPYEQYF. In DNA form, the CDR3 reads TGTGCCAGCAGCCAAGATAGACAGGGGCCCTACGAGCAGTACTTC.

The chain links TRBV4-2 to TRBJ2-1, with D possibly being TRBD2 (5 bases). In germline, CDR1 is LGHNA, CDR2 YNFKEQ. The CDR3 covers 16 residues. V shed 0 bases and J shed 0 bases, with 9 bases lying between them. CDR3 region: CASSQEVAPSYNEQFF. CDR3 bases: TGTGCCAGCAGCCAAGAAGTAGCGCCCTCCTACAATGAGCAGTTCTTC.

This clone was recorded once. The V gene is TRBV24-1, the J gene TRBJ1-5; D call uncertain. The germline CDR1 and CDR2 sequences are KGHDR and SFDVKD. The CDR3 is 13 residues long. V dropped 5 bases and J dropped 5 bases, with 9 bases sitting between them. CDR3 in DNA: TGTGCCACCAGTGCTCGGGGAGATCAGCCCCAGCATTTT. This sequence encodes CATSARGDQPQHF.

The chain employs TRBV7-2 and TRBJ1-5; maybe TRBD1 (5 bases). The CDR3 extends over 15 amino acids. The V end lost 2 bases, the J end lost 7 bases, and 15 bases lay between the germline ends. Germline CDR1 reads SGHTA; CDR2 reads FQGNSA. The CDR3 DNA sequence: TGTGCCAGCAGCTTAACAATGGGTTCAGGGCAGCCCCAGCATTTT. Translating gives CASSLTMGSGQPQHF. The full variable domain, its missing parts supplied by reference TRBV7-2 and TRBJ1-5, is GAGVSQSPSNKVTEKGKDVELRCDPISGHTALYWYRQSLGQGLEFLIYFQGNSAPDKSGLPSDRFSAERTGGSVSTLTIQRTQQEDSAVYLCASSLTMGSGQPQHFGDGTRLSIL.

This clone has only one observation. The rearrangement joins TRBV9 to TRBJ1-3; 8 bases agree with TRBD1. Looked up from germline, CDR1 is SGDLS and CDR2 is YYNGEE. The V and J ends lost 4 bases and 2 bases, in that order; junction bases with no gene match: 11. There are 17 residues in the CDR3. CDR3 in amino acids: CASSPVGPGGTGNTIYF. The CDR3 DNA reads as TGTGCCAGCAGCCCCGTTGGGCCAGGGGGCACTGGAAACACCATATATTTT.

The rearrangement joins TRBV4-3 to TRBJ2-7; D is unclear. CDR1 is LGHNA, CDR2 YSLEER, per germline. With 0 bases removed from V and 4 bases from J, the gap between germline ends came to 10 bases. CDR3 length equals 14 residues. The CDR3 protein is CASSQDETGYEQYF. The CDR3 DNA follows: TGCGCCAGCAGCCAAGATGAGACTGGGTACGAGCAGTACTTC.

V usage is TRBV13 and J usage is TRBJ2-7, with TRBD1 identical over 7 bases. Germline V gives CDR1 PRHDT, CDR2 FYEKMQ (reference sequence). Trimming cost V 0 bases and J 1 base; bases outside gene matches: 6. The CDR3 runs to 16 residues. The CDR3 is CASSLGQGKTSYEQYF. The CDR3 coding sequence is TGTGCCAGCAGCTTAGGACAGGGGAAAACGTCCTACGAGCAGTACTTC.

The V and J genes are TRBV11-2 and TRBJ2-1; the match to TRBD2 covers 7 bases. Germline values: CDR1 SGHAT, CDR2 FQNNGV. The CDR3 is 19 amino acids. V lost 2 bases, J lost 5 bases, and 18 bases stayed unmatched. For the CDR3, the DNA is TGTGCCAGCAGCTTAACTATGGCGGGGGAACAATGGGGTCACAATGAGCAGTTCTTC. Translation: CASSLTMAGEQWGHNEQFF.

The chain is built from TRBV18 and TRBJ1-2; D not certain. The germline V gene encodes CDR1 KGHSH and CDR2 LQKENI. CDR3 length equals 14 residues. The V end was cut by 0 bases, the J end by 4 bases, with 9 bases between. CDR3 nucleotide sequence: TGTGCCAGCTCACCACCGGGAGCCCGCTATGGCTACACCTTC. This translates into CASSPPGARYGYTF.

The chain joins TRBV28 to TRBJ1-2, with 7 bases that match TRBD1. CDR1 and CDR2 (germline): MDHEN, SYDVKM. J gave up 4 bases and V 5 bases, and 7 bases lay outside the gene matches. This CDR3 region has 14 residues. DNA for the CDR3: TGTGCCAGCAGTGGCCGCGGGACAGCCTATGGCTACACCTTC. It encodes CASSGRGTAYGYTF.

The V and J genes are TRBV28 and TRBJ1-1; a weak D match, TRBD1 (5 bases). The CDR3 length is 14 residues. V shed 0 bases and J shed 4 bases, with 9 bases lying between them. The germline gives CDR1 MDHEN, CDR2 SYDVKM. In DNA, the CDR3 is TGTGCCAGCAGTTTATGGCAGGGAGGCACTGAAGCTTTCTTT. Amino acids: CASSLWQGGTEAFF.

The chain combines TRBV28 with TRBJ2-7; 8 bases are shared with TRBD2. There are 15 residues in the CDR3. From germline, CDR1 is MDHEN and CDR2 SYDVKM. The V and J ends lost 5 bases and 3 bases, in that order; junction bases with no gene match: 9. CDR3 DNA sequence: TGTGCCAGCAGTCCCGGGACTAGTTTCGGCTACGAGCAGTACTTC. As protein: CASSPGTSFGYEQYF.

V and J are TRBV11-3 and TRBJ2-1, with 8 bases that match TRBD1. This CDR3 is built from 16 residues. In germline, CDR1 is SGHNT, CDR2 YENEEA. The V and J ends lost 5 bases and 4 bases, in that order; junction bases with no gene match: 10. CDR3 protein: CASSLSQGASYNEQFF. The CDR3 nucleotides are TGTGCCAGCAGCCTATCCCAGGGGGCTTCGTACAATGAGCAGTTCTTC.

This clone was recorded once. The chain combines TRBV5-4 with TRBJ1-1, with 7 bases aligning to TRBD1. V lost 2 bases to trimming and J lost 4 bases; unmatched junction nucleotides: 5. Germline V gene lookup returns CDR1 SGHNT and CDR2 YYREEE (reference sequence). The CDR3 is made up of 14 amino acids. CDR3 sequence reads: CASSFRDRATEAFF. Here the CDR3 DNA reads TGTGCCAGCAGCTTCCGTGACAGGGCCACTGAAGCTTTCTTT.